This TCR beta chain was sequenced in a study of T cell repertoires in cytomegalovirus infection. V gave up 0 bases and J gave up 2 bases, with 10 bases separating them. Germline V gene data show CDR1 as MNHEY and CDR2 as SMNVEV (reference sequence). The CDR3 covers 15 residues. Notes on this clonotype: Antigen unknown.

TCRdb reprocessed the reads with MiXCR, giving one entry per CDR3 protein. Seen here are 230,000 or so distinct CDR3 sequences, 30% to 45% observed once, and the top ten hold 55% to 60%. The sequencing used CD8+ T cells from cultured PBMCs, collected from culture after CMV antigen stimulation. The sequence was obtained from a human donor in good health (CMV status not recorded). Some clones in this sample may be carry-over from other donors' samples. The rearrangement uses TRBV27 and TRBJ2-5; D is perhaps TRBD1 or TRBD2 (5 bases each). The CDR3 nucleotides are TGTGCCAGCAGTTTATCGGCAGGGAGACAAGAGACCCAGTACTTC. This encodes CASSLSAGRQETQYF.